The 21 T cell receptor beta chains in this list originate from one sample, sequenced in a study of T cell changes during pregnancy in multiple sclerosis. The assay was immunoSEQ multiplex PCR, and TCRdb's table has in-frame clones only and misses some. The sample carries about 30,000 clones, 75% to 90% recorded once. This specimen was CD4+ T cells from peripheral blood mononuclear cells, taken in the first trimester of pregnancy. Receptors originate from a female donor in good health, enrolled as a control in a pregnancy study.

V usage is TRBV27 and J usage is TRBJ1-1; tentative D call: TRBD1 (5 bases). Per the germline V gene, CDR1 is MNHEY and CDR2 is SMNVEV (reference sequence). CDR3 length: 15 residues. Between the trimmed V and J ends, which lost 0 bases and 0 bases, there was a span of 8 bases. In nucleotides, the CDR3 is TGTGCCAGCAGTTTATCGGGAGGGGTGAACACTGAAGCTTTCTTT. Amino acid sequence: CASSLSGGVNTEAFF.

This clone was recorded only once. The genes are TRBV14 and TRBJ1-6, with 7 bases that match TRBD1. The trim removed 5 bases at V and 9 bases at J, leaving 10 bases unmatched. Germline V CDR1 and CDR2: SGHDN, FVKESK. CDR3 length equals 15 residues. The CDR3 region has the DNA TGTGCCAGCAGCTTCCAATTCCAGGGGGGTTCACCCCTCCACTTT. Protein product: CASSFQFQGGSPLHF.

The chain joins TRBV5-4 to TRBJ1-2; perhaps TRBD1 as D (5 bases). CDR1 SGHNT and CDR2 YYREEE come from the germline V gene (reference sequence). Trimming removed 2 bases from V and 3 bases from J, with 17 bases in between. This CDR3 comprises 16 residues. DNA for the CDR3: TGTGCCAGCAGCTTCCCGGGACTATCATCGGACTATGGCTACACCTTC. This gives the protein CASSFPGLSSDYGYTF.

This sequence joins TRBV30 and TRBJ2-7, with 8 bases identical to TRBD1. The CDR3 loop spans 16 amino acids. Trimming at V came to 2 bases and at J to 0 bases, leaving 9 bases not matched to a gene. CDR1 and CDR2 from the germline V gene are GTSNPN and SVGIG (reference sequence). CDR3 sequence reads: CAWSPLDRGSSYEQYF. CDR3 DNA: TGTGCCTGGAGTCCTCTAGACAGGGGAAGCTCCTACGAGCAGTACTTC.

This chain joins TRBV5-5 and TRBJ1-3, with D unresolved. The CDR3 consists of 15 residues. V shed 0 bases and J shed 4 bases, with 11 bases lying between them. The V gene's germline CDR1 is SGHKS and CDR2 YYEKEE (reference sequence). This CDR3 reads CASSLEGSDGNTIYF. The CDR3 DNA reads TGTGCCAGCAGCTTGGAAGGCAGCGACGGAAACACCATATATTTT.

The V gene is TRBV11-3, the J gene TRBJ1-2; TRBD1 agrees at 9 bases. V lost 4 bases to trimming and J lost 4 bases; unmatched junction nucleotides: 1. This CDR3 has 13 amino acids. Germline V gene data show CDR1 as SGHNT and CDR2 as YENEEA. For the CDR3, the DNA is TGTGCCAGCAGCTCGACAGGGGGCTATGGCTACACCTTC. This translates into CASSSTGGYGYTF.

This rearrangement joins TRBV14 to TRBJ1-1, with D perhaps TRBD1 (6 bases). The V and J ends lost 4 bases and 2 bases respectively, with 11 bases between them. This CDR3 is 14 amino acids long. From germline, CDR1 is SGHDN and CDR2 FVKESK. CDR3: CASSPGARNTEAFF. The CDR3 DNA reads as TGTGCCAGCAGCCCAGGGGCCCGTAACACTGAAGCTTTCTTT. Based on the CDR3 plus reference TRBV14 and TRBJ1-1, the full variable domain is EAGVTQFPSHSVIEKGQTVTLRCDPISGHDNLYWYRRVMGKEIKFLLHFVKESKQDESGMPNNRFLAERTGGTYSTLKVQPAELEDSGVYFCASSPGARNTEAFFGQGTRLTVV.

The chain combines TRBV4-1 with TRBJ1-1, with 7 bases aligning to TRBD1. In germline, CDR1 is MGHRA, CDR2 YSYEKL. The V gene end was trimmed by 0 bases and the J gene end by 0 bases; junction bases not matched to a gene: 19. The CDR3 covers 21 residues. The CDR3 sequence: CASSQDPPGAGGFSLNTEAFF. The DNA of the CDR3 is TGCGCCAGCAGCCAAGATCCCCCAGGGGCAGGGGGTTTCAGTTTGAACACTGAAGCTTTCTTT.

The chain carries TRBV28 and TRBJ1-5, with D maybe TRBD1 (6 bases). Germline V lookup: CDR1 MDHEN, CDR2 SYDVKM. CDR3 length equals 18 residues. The germline V and J ends were trimmed by 1 base and 5 bases, with 21 bases remaining between them. The CDR3 region is CASSLSPGLGALDQPQHF. The DNA of the CDR3 is TGTGCCAGCAGTTTATCGCCTGGGTTGGGGGCATTGGATCAGCCCCAGCATTTT.

The V and J genes are TRBV5-4 and TRBJ2-2, with 7 positions matching TRBD2. This CDR3 region has 15 residues. The J segment lost 2 bases and the V segment lost 6 bases, leaving 7 bases of the junction unmatched. CDR1 is SGHNT, CDR2 YYREEE, per germline (reference sequence). The CDR3 loop is CASTLAADNTGELFF. The CDR3 nucleotides read TGTGCCAGCACGCTAGCGGCTGATAACACCGGGGAGCTGTTTTTT.

The chain combines TRBV30 with TRBJ2-2, with D perhaps TRBD1 (6 bases). Germline CDR1 GTSNPN, CDR2 SVGIG (reference sequence). The length of the CDR3 is 14 residues. V was trimmed by 4 bases and J by 6 bases, leaving 15 bases between them. Here the CDR3 reads CAWIQGRKPGELFF. The CDR3 bases are TGTGCCTGGATCCAGGGGCGAAAGCCCGGGGAGCTGTTTTTT.

This sequence joins TRBV5-1 and TRBJ1-1; D perhaps matches TRBD1 (6 bases). This CDR3 is 15 amino acids long. The ends were cut back, 4 bases at V and 6 bases at J, with 19 bases in the middle. The germline CDR1 and CDR2 sequences are SGHRS and YFSETQ. The CDR3 here is CASSAPTGRGAEAFF. In DNA form, the CDR3 reads TGCGCCAGCAGCGCCCCCACAGGGAGGGGGGCTGAAGCTTTCTTT.

The J gene is TRBJ2-1, the V gene TRBV6-1, with 9 bases lining up with TRBD2. The CDR3 extends over 15 amino acids. V dropped 1 base and J dropped 2; count of bases not matched to a gene: 0. Germline V gene data show CDR1 as MNHNS and CDR2 as SASEGT. This CDR3 is CASSEVAGAYNEQFF. CDR3 sequence (DNA): TGTGCCAGCAGTGAAGTAGCGGGGGCCTACAATGAGCAGTTCTTC.

The V gene is TRBV5-6, the J gene TRBJ2-7; 10 bases agree with TRBD1. The CDR3 consists of 16 residues. The trim removed 4 bases at V and 0 bases at J, leaving 7 bases unmatched. In germline, CDR1 is SGHDT, CDR2 YYEEEE. In DNA form, the CDR3 reads TGTGCCAGCAGCCTGGACAGGGGGTCGTTCTCCTACGAGCAGTACTTC. Its translation is CASSLDRGSFSYEQYF.

CDR3 DNA sequence: TGTGCCAGCAGTCTTTGGACAGGGCAAGGCTACACCTTC. The encoded protein is CASSLWTGQGYTF. The chain employs TRBV6-1 and TRBJ1-2; 8 nucleotides agree with TRBD1. Unmatched junction bases numbered 7, after V lost 5 bases and J lost 8 bases. Germline lookup yields CDR1 MNHNS and CDR2 SASEGT. This CDR3 has 13 residues.

The chain couples TRBV14 to TRBJ2-1, with D maybe TRBD1 (6 bases). Germline V gene data show CDR1 as SGHDN and CDR2 as FVKESK. The CDR3 is made up of 16 amino acids. V was clipped by 3 bases and J by 9 bases, with 21 bases between them. CDR3 coding DNA: TGTGCCAGCAGCCACCCGGGGAGAAGGGGACACGTTGAGCAGTTCTTC. This gives the protein CASSHPGRRGHVEQFF.

The chain recombines TRBV2 with TRBJ2-7; the D gene is possibly TRBD2 (5 bases). The CDR3 extends over 14 amino acids. CDR1 and CDR2 from the germline V gene are SNHLY and FYNNEI. V was clipped by 0 bases and J by 0 bases, with 6 bases between them. CDR3 residues: CASSEAGVSYEQYF. The CDR3 DNA is TGTGCCAGCAGTGAAGCGGGAGTCTCCTACGAGCAGTACTTC.

This sequence joins TRBV4-1 and TRBJ1-4, with D uncertain. CDR3 size: 16 residues. Germline CDR1 reads MGHRA; CDR2 reads YSYEKL. Trimming removed 0 bases from V and 3 bases from J, with 11 bases in between. CDR3 region: CASSQDRGLSNEKLFF. For the CDR3, the DNA is TGCGCCAGCAGCCAAGATCGCGGGTTGTCTAATGAAAAACTGTTTTTT.

This clone has only a few counts. The gene calls are TRBV9 and TRBJ1-1; D is undetermined. Germline lookup yields CDR1 SGDLS and CDR2 YYNGEE. CDR3 length: 14 residues. The V end was cut by 4 bases, the J end by 0 bases, with 10 bases between. The CDR3 spells CASSPTLVNTEAFF. In DNA form, the CDR3 reads TGTGCCAGCAGCCCGACTCTGGTGAACACTGAAGCTTTCTTT.

This chain links TRBV14 with TRBJ1-2, with TRBD1 matching over 7 bases. This CDR3 spans 16 amino acids. Trimming at V came to 3 bases and at J to 4 bases, leaving 11 bases not matched to a gene. CDR1 SGHDN and CDR2 FVKESK come from the germline V gene. The CDR3 nucleotides read TGTGCCAGCAGCCATAGCTCGGTCGGGACAGCCTATGGCTACACCTTC. This encodes CASSHSSVGTAYGYTF. Drawing the rest from reference TRBV14 and TRBJ1-2, the complete variable domain is EAGVTQFPSHSVIEKGQTVTLRCDPISGHDNLYWYRRVMGKEIKFLLHFVKESKQDESGMPNNRFLAERTGGTYSTLKVQPAELEDSGVYFCASSHSSVGTAYGYTFGSGTRLTVV.

The chain recombines TRBV9 with TRBJ2-7, with 9 bases matching TRBD2. Germline V lookup: CDR1 SGDLS, CDR2 YYNGEE. This CDR3 spans 14 amino acids. V lost 4 bases and J lost 6; bases outside the gene matches: 8. The CDR3 sequence: CASSLSGTSSEQYF. The DNA of the CDR3 is TGTGCCAGCAGCCTATCAGGGACTAGCTCCGAGCAGTACTTC.